This T cell receptor beta chain comes out of a study of beta chain features in type 1 diabetes. The overall study: Cell yields, gender and age were comparable in patients and healthy donors.

The study, taken as a whole, reports: Moderately but significantly shorter TCRB CDR3s were found in Type 1 diabetes patients in all four CD4+ subsets. VDJ junctions from type 1 diabetes patients carried fewer insertions and larger deletions. The naive, central memory and Treg TCRB repertoires of patients appeared to be more similar to one another than those of healthy donors.

Germline assignment: CDR1 SEHNR and CDR2 FQNEAQ (reference sequence). V lost 5 bases and J lost 6; bases outside the gene matches: 7. CDR3 size: 15 residues. This clone was seen a handful of times. The antigen is undetermined. Sequenced material consisted of expressed TCRB transcripts (all of the isolated RNA was reverse transcribed). Measured with immunoSEQ multiplex PCR; TCRdb has only the in-frame clones, and not every one. The sample contains almost 350,000 clones, roughly 9% of which appear only once. This clonotype originated in a man between 25 and 39 years old with type 1 diabetes. The chain uses TRBV7-9 and TRBJ2-2; the match to TRBD1 covers 9 bases. Specimen: central memory CD4+ T cells from blood. CDR3 residues: CASSPDRGIAGELFF. The CDR3 DNA reads TGTGCCAGCAGCCCCGACAGGGGGATCGCCGGGGAGCTGTTTTTT.